There are a few counts of the clone carrying this TCR beta chain. Its antigen is unknown. The source of the sample is a study of blood T cells in healthy people across ages. A sample-barcoded 5' primer and a J-beta primer mix were used in a second PCR of about 7 to 12 cycles. MiXCR was run by TCRdb on the 5' RACE reads, yielding one entry per CDR3 protein. The sample has some 1.6 million distinct CDR3 sequences; about 35% are singletons. Study-level points and caveats: For the donors, CMV status was unknown and possibly confounded expanded clonotype changes. Compared with aged donors, long-lived donors showed fewer expanded clones, suggesting selection.

The sample taken for sequencing was blood. The receptor comes from a woman aged 30 to 39 in good health.

The CDR3 here is CASSQEAGITGELFF. Written as DNA, the CDR3 is TGCGCCAGCAGCCAAGAAGCAGGGATCACCGGGGAGCTGTTTTTT. V is TRBV4-1 and J is TRBJ2-2; TRBD1 might be the D (5 bases). Germline lookup yields CDR1 MGHRA and CDR2 YSYEKL. V dropped 0 bases and J dropped 4 bases, with 9 bases sitting between them. This CDR3 region has 15 residues.